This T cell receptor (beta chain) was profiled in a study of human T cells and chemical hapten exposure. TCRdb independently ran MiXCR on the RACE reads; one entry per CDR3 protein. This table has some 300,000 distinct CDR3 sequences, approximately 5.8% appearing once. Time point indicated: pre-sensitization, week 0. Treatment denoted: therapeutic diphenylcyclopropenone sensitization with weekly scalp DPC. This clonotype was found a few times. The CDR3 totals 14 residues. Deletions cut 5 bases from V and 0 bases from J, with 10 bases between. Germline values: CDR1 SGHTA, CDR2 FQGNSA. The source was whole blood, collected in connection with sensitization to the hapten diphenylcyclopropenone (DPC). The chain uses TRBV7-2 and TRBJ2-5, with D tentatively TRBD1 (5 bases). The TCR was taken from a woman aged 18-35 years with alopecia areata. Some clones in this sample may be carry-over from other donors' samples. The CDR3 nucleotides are TGTGCCAGCAGCCAATCAGGGTACCAAGAGACCCAGTACTTC. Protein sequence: CASSQSGYQETQYF.